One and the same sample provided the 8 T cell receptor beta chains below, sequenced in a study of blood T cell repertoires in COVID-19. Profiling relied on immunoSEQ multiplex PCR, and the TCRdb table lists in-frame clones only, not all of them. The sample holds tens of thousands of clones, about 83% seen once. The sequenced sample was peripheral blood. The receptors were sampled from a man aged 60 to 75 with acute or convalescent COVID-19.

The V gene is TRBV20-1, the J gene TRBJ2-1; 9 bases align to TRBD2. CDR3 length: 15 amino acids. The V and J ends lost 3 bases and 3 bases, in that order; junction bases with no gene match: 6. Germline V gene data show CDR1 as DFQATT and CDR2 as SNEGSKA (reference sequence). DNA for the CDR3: TGCAGTGCTAGTAGGCGGGGGGGTAACTACAATGAGCAGTTCTTC. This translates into CSASRRGGNYNEQFF.

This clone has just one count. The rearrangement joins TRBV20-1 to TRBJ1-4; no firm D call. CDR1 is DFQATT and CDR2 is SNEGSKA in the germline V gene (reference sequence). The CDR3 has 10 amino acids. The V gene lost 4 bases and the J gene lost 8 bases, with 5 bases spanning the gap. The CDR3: CSAIQEKLFF. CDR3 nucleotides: TGCAGTGCTATACAGGAAAAACTGTTTTTT.

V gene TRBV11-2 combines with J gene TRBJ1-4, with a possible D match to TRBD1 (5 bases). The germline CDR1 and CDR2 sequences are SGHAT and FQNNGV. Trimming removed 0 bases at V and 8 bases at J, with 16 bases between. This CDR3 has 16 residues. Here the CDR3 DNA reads TGTGCCAGCAGCTTAGATCGGGCCGACGGGGGGGAAAAACTGTTTTTT. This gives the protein CASSLDRADGGEKLFF. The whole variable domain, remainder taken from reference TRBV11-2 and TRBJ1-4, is EAGVAQSPRYKIIEKRQSVAFWCNPISGHATLYWYQQILGQGPKLLIQFQNNGVVDDSQLPKDRFSAERLKGVDSTLKIQPAKLEDSAVYLCASSLDRADGGEKLFFGSGTQLSVL.

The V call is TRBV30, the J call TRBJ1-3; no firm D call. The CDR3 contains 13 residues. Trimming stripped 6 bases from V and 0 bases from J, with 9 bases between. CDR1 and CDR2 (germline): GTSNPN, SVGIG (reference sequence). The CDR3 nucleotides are TGTGCCTGCCGGGAGCCCTCTGGAAACACCATATATTTT. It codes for CACREPSGNTIYF.

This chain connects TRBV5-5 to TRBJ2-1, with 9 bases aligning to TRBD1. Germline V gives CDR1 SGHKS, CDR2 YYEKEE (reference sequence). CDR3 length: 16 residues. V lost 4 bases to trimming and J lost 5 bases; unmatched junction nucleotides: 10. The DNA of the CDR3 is TGTGCCAGCAGCCGAACGGGGGACAGGGTTGACAATGAGCAGTTCTTC. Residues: CASSRTGDRVDNEQFF.

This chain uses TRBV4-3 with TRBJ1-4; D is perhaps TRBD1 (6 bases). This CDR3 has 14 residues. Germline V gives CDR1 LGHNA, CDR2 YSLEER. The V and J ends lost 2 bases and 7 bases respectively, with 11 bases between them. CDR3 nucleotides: TGCGCCAGCAGCCAAAGGCAGGGGAGTGAAAAACTGTTTTTT. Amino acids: CASSQRQGSEKLFF.

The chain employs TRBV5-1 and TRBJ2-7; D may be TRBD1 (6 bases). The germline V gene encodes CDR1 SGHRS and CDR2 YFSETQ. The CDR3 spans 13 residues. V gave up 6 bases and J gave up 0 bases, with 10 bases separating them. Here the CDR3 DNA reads TGCGCCAGCACCCAGACAGGCTCCTACGAGCAGTACTTC. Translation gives CASTQTGSYEQYF.

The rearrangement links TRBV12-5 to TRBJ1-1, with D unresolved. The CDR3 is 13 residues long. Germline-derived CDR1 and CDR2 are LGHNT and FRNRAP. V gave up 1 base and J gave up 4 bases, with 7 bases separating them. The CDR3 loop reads CASGLGRGTEAFF. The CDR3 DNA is TGTGCTAGTGGTTTGGGCCGCGGCACTGAAGCTTTCTTT.